A selection of T cell receptor beta chains follows, all from one sample in a study of T cells in Graves' hyperthyroidism and ophthalmopathy. TCRdb reprocessed the multiplex PCR reads with MiXCR, giving one entry per CDR3 protein. The sample includes roughly 700,000 distinct CDR3 sequences, around 15% of them seen just once. The sample comprised blood. The receptors here all came from a woman younger than 35 with Graves' hyperthyroidism. Both conserved end residues are part of each CDR3. D genes are given only for firm matches. Clone size, where shown, is once, few, many, or a class for clones that have expanded.

TRBV7-8	TRBD2	TRBJ2-2	.	CASTHLGTSGSFAVTGELFF	TGTGCCAGCACCCACCTCGGGACTAGCGGGAGTTTTGCCGTCACCGGGGAGCTGTTTTTT
TRBV28	.	TRBJ1-5	many	CASSSKFLNQPQHF	TGTGCCAGCAGTTCCAAATTTCTTAATCAGCCCCAGCATTTT
TRBV28	.	TRBJ2-7	.	CASSSLALDPRLYEQYF	TGTGCCAGCAGTTCCCTGGCCCTTGACCCCCGGCTCTACGAGCAGTACTTC
TRBV7-8	.	TRBJ1-5	few	CASSLASFSNQPQHF	TGTGCCAGCAGCTTAGCCAGCTTTAGCAATCAGCCCCAGCATTTT
TRBV28	.	TRBJ2-2	many	CASSRAGGNTGELFF	TGTGCCAGCAGTCGGGCGGGCGGAAACACCGGGGAGCTGTTTTTT
TRBV28	TRBD2	TRBJ2-7	many	CASSLGTSVYYEQYF	TGTGCCAGCAGTTTAGGTACTAGCGTATACTACGAGCAGTACTTC
TRBV7-9	.	TRBJ2-5	few	CASSYIEGKTQYF	TGTGCCAGCAGCTACATTGAAGGAAAGACCCAGTACTTC
TRBV10-2	.	TRBJ2-7	many	CASSPEYGLGSFEQYF	TGCGCCAGCAGTCCAGAGTATGGACTTGGCTCCTTCGAGCAGTACTTC
TRBV11-3	.	TRBJ2-5	many	CASSLVGLPQETQYF	TGTGCCAGCAGCTTAGTCGGACTTCCCCAAGAGACCCAGTACTTC
TRBV13	.	TRBJ2-7	many	CASSPNRPDYEQYF	TGTGCCAGCAGCCCCAACAGGCCGGACTACGAGCAGTACTTC
TRBV9	.	TRBJ2-1	few	CASSVDVGEQFF	TGTGCCAGCAGCGTAGACGTGGGTGAGCAGTTCTTC
TRBV20-1	TRBD2	TRBJ2-3	many	CSALGTRISDTQYF	TGCAGTGCTCTCGGGACTAGAATATCAGATACGCAGTATTTT
TRBV7-9	.	TRBJ2-3	many	CASSSLIEVTDTQYF	TGTGCCAGCAGCTCCTTAATAGAGGTTACAGATACGCAGTATTTT
TRBV28	TRBD1	TRBJ2-7	many	CASSVTGPSYEQYF	TGTGCCAGCAGCGTGACAGGGCCCTCCTACGAGCAGTACTTC
TRBV7-2	.	TRBJ2-7	many	CASSLARGPHEQYF	TGTGCCAGCAGCTTAGCTAGGGGACCCCACGAGCAGTACTTC
TRBV7-8	TRBD1	TRBJ1-5	.	CASSPRDSPLGGQHF	TGTGCCAGCAGCCCAAGGGACAGTCCCCTGGGGGGCCAGCATTTT
TRBV6-1	TRBD1	TRBJ1-1	.	CASRIFRDSGSEAFF	TGTGCCAGCAGGATCTTCCGGGACAGCGGCTCTGAAGCTTTCTTT